This T cell receptor (beta chain) was sequenced during a study of T cell changes during pregnancy in multiple sclerosis. Libraries were prepared by immunoSEQ multiplex PCR; TCRdb keeps only in-frame clonotypes and omits some of them. The profile covers roughly 110,000 clones, with about 90% appearing a single time and about 0.78% taken by the ten largest. The CDR3 runs to 15 residues. Germline CDR1 SGDLS, CDR2 YYNGEE. V lost 4 bases to trimming and J lost 0 bases; unmatched junction nucleotides: 4. The sequence was obtained from a female donor in good health, enrolled as a control in a pregnancy study. The starting material was peripheral blood, obtained in the third trimester of pregnancy. The rearrangement joins TRBV9 to TRBJ2-1; TRBD1 matches 7 bases. CDR3: CASSSQGSSYNEQFF. The CDR3 nucleotides read TGTGCCAGCAGCTCACAGGGGAGCTCCTACAATGAGCAGTTCTTC.